The clone carrying this TCR beta chain was picked up a small number of times. The use of a sample-barcoded 5' primer and a J-beta primer mix characterized a second PCR of about 6 to 11 cycles. TCRdb processed the 5' RACE reads anew with MiXCR; each CDR3 protein has one entry. The sample lists under 2,000,000 distinct CDR3 sequences, about 50% occurring once. The source of the sample is a study of blood T cells in healthy people across ages. A minimum of 6.5 million PBMCs was isolated per sample. Per sample, no less than 5.5 micrograms of total RNA were extracted. V gave up 7 bases and J gave up 3 bases; unmatched junction bases: 11. Germline V CDR1 and CDR2: SEHNR, FQNEAQ (reference sequence). The CDR3 runs to 15 residues.

The genes are TRBV7-9 and TRBJ2-5; TRBD2 agrees at 7 bases. The sequence came from a middle-aged woman in good health. Sequenced input: blood. This CDR3 reads CASTPGGISKETQYF. As DNA, the CDR3 is TGTGCCAGCACTCCCGGGGGGATCTCAAAAGAGACCCAGTACTTC.